This record looks at one T cell receptor (beta chain) sequence and its context. Unmatched junction bases numbered 11, after V lost 4 bases and J lost 2 bases. This CDR3 region has 18 residues. Per germline, CDR1 SGHDT and CDR2 YYEEEE. The data were obtained in a study of OX40 agonist ivuxolimab in advanced cancers. Data came from immunoSEQ multiplex PCR; TCRdb stores just in-frame clones and leaves some out. The data show 65,000 to 90,000 clones, with roughly nine tenths seen just once and roughly 2.1% held by the top ten. J is TRBJ2-5 and V is TRBV5-6; TRBD2 agrees at 13 bases. The sequence derives from an adult with an advanced solid tumor such as melanoma, head and neck, liver or kidney cancer. The specimen was CD4+ or CD8+ T cells sorted from blood, collected in a trial of the OX40 agonist ivuxolimab. This CDR3 reads CASSLPVGTSGTQETQYF. CDR3 in DNA: TGTGCCAGCAGCCTTCCGGTGGGGACTAGCGGGACTCAAGAGACCCAGTACTTC. Using reference TRBV5-6 and TRBJ2-5 for the parts outside the CDR3, the full variable domain is DAGVTQSPTHLIKTRGQQVTLRCSPKSGHDTVSWYQQALGQGPQFIFQYYEEEERQRGNFPDRFSGHQFPNYSSELNVNALLLGDSALYLCASSLPVGTSGTQETQYFGPGTRLLVL.